Presented here are 29 T cell receptor beta chains from one specimen sequenced in a study of blood T cells in healthy people across ages. For the second PCR, which ran for roughly 6 to 11 cycles, a sample-barcoded 5' primer and a J-beta primer mix were used. TCRdb passed the 5' RACE reads through MiXCR, listing each CDR3 protein once. The sample holds about 1.1 million distinct CDR3 sequences; under 40% are singletons and the top ten take approximately 14%. The sample comprised blood. All receptors come from a man aged 18 to 35 in good health.

This chain joins TRBV2 and TRBJ1-5; 8 positions agree with TRBD1. There are 14 residues in the CDR3. Looked up from germline, CDR1 is SNHLY and CDR2 is FYNNEI. With 5 bases clipped from V and 7 bases from J, the junction kept 7 bases outside the gene matches. CDR3 DNA sequence: TGTGCCAGCAGTTGGACAGGGACCGGCCAGCCCCAGCATTTT. Translated: CASSWTGTGQPQHF.

This chain joins TRBV6-5 and TRBJ2-3; no clear D. With 0 bases removed from V and 0 bases from J, the gap between germline ends came to 10 bases. CDR1 and CDR2 from the germline V gene are MNHEY and SVGAGI. The CDR3 covers 16 residues. The CDR3 loop is CASSYSRAVSTDTQYF. DNA for the CDR3: TGTGCCAGCAGTTACTCTAGGGCGGTGAGCACAGATACGCAGTATTTT.

The chain recombines TRBV4-3 with TRBJ1-3, with D unclear. V was clipped by 4 bases and J by 3 bases, with 13 bases between them. The CDR3 has 15 residues. In germline, CDR1 is LGHNA, CDR2 YSLEER. The CDR3 coding sequence is TGCGCCAGCAGCCTCTACGCGGGTGGTGGAAACACCATATATTTT. The encoded protein is CASSLYAGGGNTIYF.

This clonotype was counted a few times. This sequence joins TRBV9 and TRBJ2-5; maybe TRBD1 (6 bases). CDR1 is SGDLS, CDR2 YYNGEE, per germline. V was pared by 4 bases and J by 2 bases, with 9 bases between. The CDR3 contains 13 residues. CDR3 residues: CASSTDSQETQYF. The CDR3 nucleotides read TGTGCCAGCAGCACGGACAGTCAAGAGACCCAGTACTTC.

There are a few counts of this clonotype. The J gene is TRBJ1-4, the V gene TRBV20-1; 8 bases are shared with TRBD1. CDR1 is DFQATT, CDR2 SNEGSKA, per germline (reference sequence). This CDR3 comprises 12 residues. The V segment lost 8 bases and the J segment 8 bases; nucleotides outside the gene matches: 7. The CDR3 region has the DNA TGCAGTACCCGGACAGGGAAGGAAAAACTGTTTTTT. Encoded protein: CSTRTGKEKLFF.

The sample holds a few counts of this clonotype. This chain uses TRBV27 with TRBJ1-6; D unresolved. Trimming stripped 8 bases from V and 0 bases from J, with 5 bases between. This CDR3 has 13 residues. The germline V gene has CDR1 MNHEY and CDR2 SMNVEV (reference sequence). CDR3 residues: CASGVSYNSPLHF. Written as DNA, the CDR3 is TGTGCCAGCGGAGTCTCCTATAATTCACCCCTCCACTTT.

This clonotype has just a few counts. This rearrangement joins TRBV19 to TRBJ2-4, with 8 bases lining up with TRBD1. TRBJ2-7 explains the end of the DNA better; the J call may be wrong. CDR1 is LNHDA, CDR2 SQIVND, per germline (reference sequence). The CDR3 covers 14 residues. The CDR3 protein is CASSPTGGNGEQYF. The CDR3 DNA follows: TGTGCCAGTAGTCCAACAGGGGGGAACGGCGAGCAGTACTTC.

The gene calls are TRBV27 and TRBJ1-2; 8 positions match TRBD1. The CDR3 is 14 residues long. CDR1 is MNHEY and CDR2 is SMNVEV in the germline V gene (reference sequence). J gave up 5 bases and V 4 bases, and 6 bases lay outside the gene matches. The CDR3 coding sequence is TGTGCCAGCAGTTCCCCAGGGGGCGGATATGGCTACACCTTC. This translates into CASSSPGGGYGYTF.

The V call is TRBV5-1, the J call TRBJ2-1; 9 bases are a match to TRBD1. Judging by the DNA end, TRBJ2-7 fits better; the J call may be wrong. The CDR3 contains 15 residues. Germline values: CDR1 SGHRS, CDR2 YFSETQ. CDR3 bases: TGCGCCAGCAGCGTCCGGGACAGGGTATACAATGAGCAGTACTTC. Its protein is CASSVRDRVYNEQYF.

The rearrangement links TRBV5-1 to TRBJ2-7; D may match TRBD1 or TRBD2 (5 bases each). V was trimmed by 3 bases and J by 7 bases, leaving 20 bases between them. The germline gives CDR1 SGHRS, CDR2 YFSETQ. CDR3 length: 15 amino acids. As DNA, the CDR3 is TGCGCCAGCAGCTCGGCCCAGGGACCTTACAATGAGCAGTACTTC. Translation: CASSSAQGPYNEQYF.

The V call is TRBV2, the J call TRBJ1-2, with 8 bases aligning to TRBD1. Germline V CDR1 and CDR2: SNHLY, FYNNEI. The V and J ends lost 3 bases and 5 bases, in that order; junction bases with no gene match: 2. CDR3 length: 13 amino acids. DNA of the CDR3: TGTGCCAGCAGTGAGGGACAGGTGTATGGCTACACCTTC. As protein: CASSEGQVYGYTF.

This clonotype was observed a few times. The chain joins TRBV4-3 to TRBJ2-1; D gene uncertain. Germline loops: CDR1 LGHNA, CDR2 YSLEER. Trimming left V 0 bases short and J 4 bases short, with 13 bases between. The CDR3 is made up of 16 amino acids. This chain's CDR3 is CASSQDLKLTYNEQFF. DNA for the CDR3: TGCGCCAGCAGCCAAGATTTGAAGTTAACGTACAATGAGCAGTTCTTC.

The rearrangement joins TRBV12-3 or TRBV12-4 to TRBJ1-1; TRBD1 might be the D (6 bases). This CDR3 contains 15 residues. V lost 5 bases and J lost 5, with 18 bases in between. In nucleotides, the CDR3 is TGTGCCAGCAGTCCGGACAGTGTGGGAACTACTGAAGCTTTCTTT. Translating gives CASSPDSVGTTEAFF.

The rearrangement joins TRBV12-3 or TRBV12-4 to TRBJ1-5; no definite D call. Trimming took 5 bases from V and 4 from J, leaving 12 bases between them. CDR3 length: 14 residues. The DNA for the CDR3 is TGTGCCAGCAGTCCGACCTTCGGGAATCAGCCCCAGCATTTT. Translated: CASSPTFGNQPQHF.

This clonotype appeared once. This CDR3 reads CASSPKTGGHQPQHF. The CDR3 DNA follows: TGTGCCAGCAGTCCAAAAACGGGGGGTCATCAGCCCCAGCATTTT. J is TRBJ1-5 and V is TRBV28; D perhaps matches TRBD1 (5 bases). The CDR3 sequence is 15 residues long. Trimming stripped 5 bases from V and 5 bases from J, with 16 bases between. Germline lookup yields CDR1 MDHEN and CDR2 SYDVKM.

V is TRBV12-3 or TRBV12-4 and J is TRBJ1-2, with D unclear. The V end was cut by 2 bases, the J end by 4 bases, with 8 bases between. This CDR3 is built from 13 residues. CDR3: CASSLRHVYGYTF. The DNA of the CDR3 is TGTGCCAGCAGTTTAAGGCACGTCTATGGCTACACCTTC.

This clonotype was recorded a few times. The chain links TRBV18 to TRBJ2-4; 9 bases line up with TRBD1. The CDR3 length is 15 residues. V shed 5 bases, J shed 7 bases, and the junction held 9 bases outside the gene matches. CDR1 and CDR2 (germline): KGHSH, LQKENI. CDR3 in amino acids: CASSATGTGFNIQYF. For the CDR3, the DNA is TGTGCCAGCTCAGCGACCGGGACAGGGTTTAACATTCAGTACTTC.

The chain joins TRBV29-1 to TRBJ2-7; no reliable D call. The CDR3 runs 11 residues. V gave up 4 bases and J gave up 0 bases, with 4 bases separating them. Germline V gene data show CDR1 as SQVTM and CDR2 as ANQGSEA. CDR3 DNA: TGCAGCGTTGCTTACTCCTACGAGCAGTACTTC. Protein product: CSVAYSYEQYF.

This clonotype has a handful of counts. This sequence joins TRBV4-2 and TRBJ1-5, with unresolved D. Germline lookup yields CDR1 LGHNA and CDR2 YNFKEQ. The length of the CDR3 is 16 residues. V lost 6 bases, J lost 3 bases, and 18 bases lay in between. DNA for the CDR3: TGTGCCAGCAGTCAACCCGACGGCGGGGTCAATCAGCCCCAGCATTTT. Translated, it gives CASSQPDGGVNQPQHF.

This clonotype is a singleton in its sample. The chain joins TRBV27 to TRBJ1-3; D ambiguous. Trimming stripped 0 bases from V and 1 base from J, with 7 bases between. CDR1 and CDR2 from the germline V gene are MNHEY and SMNVEV (reference sequence). This CDR3 comprises 15 residues. CDR3 sequence: CASSLSPDSGNTIYF. For the CDR3, the DNA is TGTGCCAGCAGTTTATCCCCGGATTCTGGAAACACCATATATTTT.

V usage is TRBV9 and J usage is TRBJ1-2; D is uncertain. Germline lookup yields CDR1 SGDLS and CDR2 YYNGEE. CDR3 size: 15 residues. V dropped 0 bases and J dropped 5 bases, with 14 bases sitting between them. CDR3 DNA sequence: TGTGCCAGCAGCGTAGATAACCGTTGGGGTTATGGCTACACCTTC. Amino acid sequence: CASSVDNRWGYGYTF.

This clonotype has only a few counts. V and J are TRBV5-1 and TRBJ1-1, with D possibly matching TRBD1 (5 bases). Germline lookup yields CDR1 SGHRS and CDR2 YFSETQ. Trimming cost V 4 bases and J 4 bases, with 11 bases left between them. The CDR3 runs 13 residues. The chain's CDR3 is CASSIGGGTEAFF. The CDR3 coding sequence is TGCGCCAGCAGCATTGGGGGGGGCACTGAAGCTTTCTTT.

The V and J genes are TRBV5-1 and TRBJ2-2; perhaps TRBD1 as D (6 bases). The CDR3 is 13 residues long. V was shortened by 4 bases and J by 8 bases, with 12 bases between the two germline ends. The germline V gene encodes CDR1 SGHRS and CDR2 YFSETQ. This CDR3 is CASSPRQEGELFF. The CDR3 coding sequence is TGCGCCAGCAGCCCTCGACAGGAAGGGGAGCTGTTTTTT. The complete variable domain, with remaining parts taken from reference TRBV5-1 and TRBJ2-2, reads KAGVTQTPRYLIKTRGQQVTLSCSPISGHRSVSWYQQTPGQGLQFLFEYFSETQRNKGNFPGRFSGRQFSNSRSEMNVSTLELGDSALYLCASSPRQEGELFFGEGSRLTVL.

The chain is built from TRBV7-3 and TRBJ2-1; the D gene is possibly TRBD2 (6 bases). The V and J ends lost 4 bases and 9 bases respectively, with 25 bases between them. The germline CDR1 and CDR2 sequences are SGHTA and FQGTGA. The CDR3 length is 17 residues. This CDR3 is CASSSSGASGGGSEQFF. The CDR3 DNA follows: TGTGCCAGCAGCTCTTCGGGAGCGAGCGGTGGTGGTAGTGAGCAGTTCTTC.

DNA of the CDR3: TGCGCCAGCAGAGAAACAGGCTCTGGAAACACCATATATTTT. Residues: CASRETGSGNTIYF. The rearrangement joins TRBV4-1 to TRBJ1-3; D perhaps matches TRBD1 (5 bases). Trimming stripped 6 bases from V and 0 bases from J, with 9 bases between. Germline V lookup: CDR1 MGHRA, CDR2 YSYEKL. The CDR3 length is 14 residues.

This clonotype showed up just a few times. The J gene is TRBJ1-1, the V gene TRBV27, with D tentatively TRBD1 (6 bases). The length of the CDR3 is 13 residues. Germline CDR1 MNHEY, CDR2 SMNVEV (reference sequence). Deletions cut 4 bases from V and 4 bases from J, with 10 bases between. CDR3: CASSYQGFTEAFF. The CDR3 DNA reads TGTGCCAGCAGTTATCAGGGGTTCACTGAAGCTTTCTTT.

This clonotype turned up a few times. This sequence joins TRBV5-6 and TRBJ1-2; tentatively, D is TRBD1 (6 bases). The V end lost 2 bases, the J end lost 2 bases, and 13 bases lay between the germline ends. The CDR3 is made up of 15 amino acids. Germline V gene data show CDR1 as SGHDT and CDR2 as YYEEEE. The CDR3 sequence: CASSFGQQSNYGYTF. CDR3 nucleotides: TGTGCCAGCAGCTTCGGACAGCAATCAAACTATGGCTACACCTTC.

The chain employs TRBV7-9 and TRBJ1-2, with no clear D. Deletions cut 6 bases from V and 8 bases from J, with 19 bases between. Germline CDR1 is SEHNR and CDR2 is FQNEAQ (reference sequence). The CDR3 sequence is 14 residues long. The CDR3 protein is CASSPYMPTWGYTF. CDR3 nucleotide sequence: TGTGCCAGCAGTCCCTATATGCCCACCTGGGGCTACACCTTC.

Turning to this clonotype: The junction does not match germline at one end; this may be a read error. V is TRBV2 and J is TRBJ2-7; D gene unclear. Germline CDR1 SNHLY, CDR2 FYNNEI. The CDR3 runs to 14 residues. The CDR3 loop reads CAGSHTAVAYEQYF. The CDR3 bases are TGTGCCGGCAGTCACACAGCAGTGGCCTACGAGCAGTACTTC.